Here is one T cell receptor (beta chain) with its context. What it binds is not known. This sample is part of a study of cytomegalovirus exposure and HLA in healthy donors. The junction had 10 bases not matched to a gene; V was cut back by 3 bases and J by 3 bases. This CDR3 is 18 amino acids long. Germline loops: CDR1 SGDLS, CDR2 YYNGEE. The PCR employed 60 Vbeta primers together with 13 Jbeta primers. Repertoires were generated with immunoSEQ multiplex PCR, while TCRdb's copy carries only in-frame clones and drops some. Here the sample table reports about 130,000 clones. General study points: The CMV antigen specificity of a few CMV-associated chains was confirmed through in vitro analysis.

The material sequenced was PBMCs. The receptor was derived from a man younger than 45 in good health and CMV-seronegative. V is TRBV9 and J is TRBJ2-2; TRBD2 matches 11 bases. The CDR3 sequence is CASSAFSGRAGYTGELFF. The CDR3 DNA follows: TGTGCCAGCAGCGCCTTTAGCGGGAGGGCCGGGTACACCGGGGAGCTGTTTTTT.